This is a list of T cell receptor beta chains from one sample in a study of T-cell memory formation after mild COVID-19. Using its own MiXCR run on the 5' RACE reads, TCRdb lists one record per CDR3 protein. The data show about 360,000 distinct CDR3 sequences, roughly 14% seen once. Material for sequencing was PBMCs or a T cell subset sorted from them (not recorded which). These TCRs come from a man younger than 35 who had mild COVID-19 (a few samples of this study predate the infection). Cell type and time point are not known. Each CDR3 is given with its conserved first and last residue. D genes are given only for firm matches. Expanded clones are given a class, and other clones once, few, many or no size at all.

>TRBV7-3|few|NA|TRBJ1-6
TGTGCCAGCAGCAACGGGCGAACCTTGGGCTCACCCCTCCACTTT
CASSNGRTLGSPLHF
>TRBV7-9|few|NA|TRBJ1-1
TGTGCCAGCAGAAGCCCCAAGAAGAACACTGAAGCTTTCTTT
CASRSPKKNTEAFF
>TRBV7-8|NA|NA|TRBJ2-7
TGTGCCAGCAGCTTAGTACAGCTATCCTACGAGCAGTACTTC
CASSLVQLSYEQYF
>TRBV27|few|NA|TRBJ1-2
TGTGCCAGCCTCCCCGGCGGGGGGCCTAACTATGGCTACACCTTC
CASLPGGGPNYGYTF
>TRBV20-1|few|TRBD1|TRBJ1-1
TGCAGTGCTACCGACAGGGGCGCTGAAGCTTTCTTT
CSATDRGAEAFF
>TRBV12-3/TRBV12-4|few|NA|TRBJ2-3
TGTGCCAGCAGTTTGAGGGACCCGGGGTATACGCAGTATTTT
CASSLRDPGYTQYF
>TRBV3-1|few|NA|TRBJ2-3
TGTGCCAGCAGCCAAGATATCATTAGGGATACGCAGTATTTT
CASSQDIIRDTQYF
>TRBV28|NA|NA|TRBJ2-2
TGTGCCAGCACCCCTGGGTGGGGGGCCGGGGAGCTGTTTTTT
CASTPGWGAGELFF
>TRBV29-1|many|NA|TRBJ1-3
TGCAGCGTTGTAATGGGAAACACCATATATTTT
CSVVMGNTIYF
>TRBV5-6|NA|NA|TRBJ2-3
TGTGCCAGCAGCTTGACTAGTTCGGTTGGTACGCAGTATTTT
CASSLTSSVGTQYF
>TRBV7-9|NA|NA|TRBJ2-5
TGTGCCAGCAGCTCCACCCCGGGACTCCTTGAAGAGACCCAGTACTTC
CASSSTPGLLEETQYF
>TRBV9|few|TRBD1|TRBJ1-6
TGTGCCAGCAGCACTGGACAGGGCAGTGGTGGGAGTTCACCCCTCCACTTT
CASSTGQGSGGSSPLHF
>TRBV7-6|many|NA|TRBJ2-1
TGTGCCAGCAGCTTAGTCGCAGGCTCCTACAATGAGCAGTTCTTC
CASSLVAGSYNEQFF
>TRBV20-1|many|TRBD1|TRBJ1-2
TGCAGTGTTAGTCAACCGGGACAGGGGGCGGATGGCTACACCTTC
CSVSQPGQGADGYTF
>TRBV5-1|many|TRBD2|TRBJ2-3
TGCGCCAGCAGCTTCACTAGCGGGGACGATACGCAGTATTTT
CASSFTSGDDTQYF
>TRBV19|few|NA|TRBJ1-1
TGTGCCAGTAGTCCTTGGGCTGGAAACACTGAAGCTTTCTTT
CASSPWAGNTEAFF
>TRBV7-3|few|NA|TRBJ1-5
TGTGCCAGCAGCTCCCAACAGGGTCAGCCCCAGCATTTT
CASSSQQGQPQHF
>TRBV13|NA|NA|TRBJ2-3
TGTGCCAGCAGGGGGGCCCCCCGCACAGATACGCAGTATTTT
CASRGAPRTDTQYF
>TRBV4-1|few|NA|TRBJ2-5
TGCGCCAGCAGCCAAGACCAGAACCGGGGGCGGTACCAAGAGACCCAGTACTTC
CASSQDQNRGRYQETQYF
>TRBV12-3/TRBV12-4|few|TRBD2|TRBJ2-3
TGTGCCAGCAGCGTTAATACCGGGGGGGCCTCGTTCACGGATACGCAGTATTTT
CASSVNTGGASFTDTQYF
>TRBV28|NA|NA|TRBJ1-5
TGTGCCAGCAGTTTGGGGGGTTTTGTTCAGCCCCAGCATTTT
CASSLGGFVQPQHF
>TRBV18|few|TRBD1|TRBJ1-1
TGTGCCAGCTCACCGTGGGACAGGGGGCTGAACACTGAAGCTTTCTTT
CASSPWDRGLNTEAFF
>TRBV5-6|NA|NA|TRBJ2-7
TGTGCCAGCAGCTTGTTTGTCAGGATTAGGGGTAACGAGCAGTACTTC
CASSLFVRIRGNEQYF
>TRBV7-7|NA|TRBD1|TRBJ2-1
TGTGCTAGCAGCCCTCGTACCGGGACAGGGAACTACAATGAGCAGTTCTTC
CASSPRTGTGNYNEQFF
>TRBV7-6|few|NA|TRBJ2-1
TGTGCCAGCAGCTCAACAGACAGTTACAATGAGCAGTTCTTC
CASSSTDSYNEQFF
>TRBV7-8|NA|NA|TRBJ1-2
TGTGCCAGCAGCCCGGAGGGGACGGCCGCTAACTATGGCTACACCTTC
CASSPEGTAANYGYTF
>TRBV5-1|NA|NA|TRBJ2-1
TGCGCCAGCAGCCAGGACTATGCCAATGAGCAGTTCTTC
CASSQDYANEQFF
>TRBV5-5|few|NA|TRBJ2-3
TGTGCCAGCAGCTTGGTAGTCACAGATACGCAGTATTTT
CASSLVVTDTQYF
>TRBV20-1|NA|NA|TRBJ1-5
TGCAGTGCTATGGATAGCAATCAGCCCCAGCATTTT
CSAMDSNQPQHF
>TRBV27|few|NA|TRBJ2-2
TGTGCCAGCAGTTTTTGGACACCCACCGGGGAGCTGTTTTTT
CASSFWTPTGELFF
>TRBV3-1|few|TRBD1|TRBJ2-7
TGTGCCAGCAGCCCCGGGACAGGGGATTCCTACGAGCAGTACTTC
CASSPGTGDSYEQYF
>TRBV12-3/TRBV12-4|few|TRBD2|TRBJ2-7
TGTGCCAGCAGTAACACGGGGGGCGAGCAGTACTTC
CASSNTGGEQYF
>TRBV12-3/TRBV12-4|many|NA|TRBJ1-2
TGTGCCAGCAGTCCGCTTGGGGGGAGCTATGGCTACACCTTC
CASSPLGGSYGYTF
>TRBV5-1|NA|TRBD1|TRBJ1-6
TGCGCCAGCAGCACGGACAGGGCGCAATCACCCCTCCACTTT
CASSTDRAQSPLHF
>TRBV19|many|TRBD1|TRBJ2-7
TGTGCCAGTAGCATCCGGGACAGCTCCTACGAGCAGTACTTC
CASSIRDSSYEQYF
>TRBV20-1|few|NA|TRBJ2-5
TGCAGTGCTACCGTAGCGGCATCGAACCAAGAGACCCAGTACTTC
CSATVAASNQETQYF
>TRBV9|NA|NA|TRBJ2-7
TGTGCCAGCAGCGTAGAGGCAACAGCCTACGAGCAGTACTTC
CASSVEATAYEQYF
>TRBV9|NA|NA|TRBJ1-1
TGTGCCAGCAGCCGCCCCGGCAGATCCCGTGAAGCTTTCTTT
CASSRPGRSREAFF
>TRBV12-3/TRBV12-4|few|TRBD1|TRBJ2-3
TGTGCCAGCAGTTTGTGGGACAGCGCCACAGATACGCAGTATTTT
CASSLWDSATDTQYF
>TRBV5-5|NA|NA|TRBJ1-5
TGTGCCAGCAGCTTGCCCGGGGGGCCCCAGCATTTT
CASSLPGGPQHF
>TRBV25-1|NA|TRBD2|TRBJ2-3
TGTGCCAGCAGTTCCCCGGGACTAGCGGGGTACACAGATACGCAGTATTTT
CASSSPGLAGYTDTQYF
>TRBV4-2|NA|NA|TRBJ1-1
TGTGCCAGCAGCCAAGCGGACCAGGGCTACACTGAAGCTTTCTTT
CASSQADQGYTEAFF
>TRBV6-5|many|NA|TRBJ1-2
TGTGCCAGCTACGGACAACCGGGTGGCTACACCTTC
CASYGQPGGYTF
>TRBV6-6|NA|TRBD1|TRBJ1-1
TGTGCCAGCACCAGGACAGGGGGCTACACTGAAGCTTTCTTT
CASTRTGGYTEAFF
>TRBV7-6|NA|TRBD1|TRBJ2-5
TGTGCCAGCAGCTCGCCTGACAGGGAAGGGGAGACCCAGTACTTC
CASSSPDREGETQYF
>TRBV5-8|NA|NA|TRBJ1-5
TGTGCCAGCAGCTTTGAGGGTTATCAGCCCCAGCATTTT
CASSFEGYQPQHF
>TRBV7-2|many|TRBD2|TRBJ2-4
TGTGCCAGCAGCTTTAACCGGGGGGAAAACATTCAGTACTTC
CASSFNRGENIQYF
>TRBV24-1|NA|TRBD2|TRBJ2-3
TGTGCCACCTTAGCGGGGGCCGAGCATACGCAGTATTTT
CATLAGAEHTQYF
>TRBV5-1|many|NA|TRBJ1-6
TGCGCCAGCAGCTTGGGACGGCAGAATTCACCCCTCCACTTT
CASSLGRQNSPLHF
>TRBV7-2|NA|NA|TRBJ2-1
TGTGCCAGCAGCCTTTTGACGGCCGGGGGTGAGCAGTTCTTC
CASSLLTAGGEQFF
>TRBV5-1|few|TRBD1|TRBJ1-1
TGCGCCAGCAGCTTTTATCCGACAGGGGGGGGCACTGAAGCTTTCTTT
CASSFYPTGGGTEAFF
>TRBV7-2|NA|TRBD2|TRBJ2-1
TGTGCCAGCAGGAAGGCGGGGACTAACAGGGAGCAGTTCTTC
CASRKAGTNREQFF
>TRBV6-5|many|NA|TRBJ2-7
TGTGCCAGCAGTTACTCGATGCGGGACATCCCCTACGAGCAGTACTTC
CASSYSMRDIPYEQYF
>TRBV11-2|few|TRBD1|TRBJ1-5
TGTGCCAGCAGCTCAGACAGGGATCAGCCCCAGCATTTT
CASSSDRDQPQHF
>TRBV12-3/TRBV12-4|few|TRBD1|TRBJ1-4
TGTGCCAGCACCCTCAAAGAGGGGGCAAAACTGTTTTTT
CASTLKEGAKLFF